One TCR beta chain is described in this entry. Its cognate antigen is unknown. The data derive from a study of identical twins. Points from the study as a whole: Conclusions were drawn cross-sectionally by statistical analysis, without following the same donors.

TCRdb reanalysed the 5' RACE reads using MiXCR and keeps one entry per CDR3 protein. There are 600,000 to 800,000 distinct CDR3 sequences in the sample; 21% occur only once, and roughly 4.3% lies in the top ten. All donors were healthy Caucasians. Germline V gives CDR1 SGHRS, CDR2 YFSETQ. The CDR3 is 17 residues long. V trimming: 2 bases; J trimming: 5 bases; junction bases outside the gene matches: 12. A further study also used this sample, focusing on T cells expressing NK-cell markers. From that second work: Repertoire data for TCR beta were derived from sorted T cells (CD3+CD56+NKG2C+, CD3+CD56+NKG2C- and CD3+CD56-NKG2C+).

This TCR was sampled from a woman aged 18-29 years in good health. This chain connects TRBV5-1 to TRBJ2-5, with 10 positions matching TRBD2. Sequenced material: PBMCs. The CDR3 protein is CASSFRSGRAVVETQYF. CDR3 nucleotide sequence: TGCGCCAGCAGCTTTAGGAGCGGGAGGGCCGTGGTTGAGACCCAGTACTTC.